The 31 T cell receptor beta chains presented below share a single source sample, sequenced in a study of blood T cell repertoires in COVID-19. Profiling relied on immunoSEQ multiplex PCR, and the TCRdb table lists in-frame clones only, not all of them. The sample contains about 370,000 clones, approximately 92% of which appear only once. Material: PBMCs or T cells enriched from blood (not recorded which). Source of these receptors: a man aged 18 to 35 who had recovered from COVID-19.

The chain joins TRBV29-1 to TRBJ2-1, with TRBD1 matching over 8 bases. Germline CDR1 reads SQVTM; CDR2 reads ANQGSEA. CDR3 length equals 13 residues. The CDR3 DNA sequence: TGCGGGAGTGGACAGGGTTCCTACAATGAGCAGTTCTTC. This gives the protein CGSGQGSYNEQFF.

This chain links TRBV18 with TRBJ2-5, with TRBD1 as a possible D gene (6 bases). This CDR3 has 14 residues. Trimming left V 2 bases short and J 5 bases short, with 12 bases between. Germline V gene data show CDR1 as KGHSH and CDR2 as LQKENI. The CDR3 DNA is TGTGCCAGCTCACCAGGGGGCGTGAGGGAGACCCAGTACTTC. It yields the protein CASSPGGVRETQYF.

The chain carries TRBV28 and TRBJ1-2; maybe TRBD1 (5 bases). Trimming took 6 bases from V and 5 from J, leaving 16 bases between them. CDR1 is MDHEN and CDR2 is SYDVKM in the germline V gene. The CDR3 totals 14 residues. This CDR3 reads CASSSQGGAYGYTF. The CDR3 coding sequence is TGTGCCAGCAGCTCCCAGGGAGGAGCATATGGCTACACCTTC.

A word on this clone: Other DNA sequences of this sample code for an identical CDR3. The chain employs TRBV28 and TRBJ1-5; 10 positions agree with TRBD1. CDR3 length: 15 amino acids. Germline V CDR1 and CDR2: MDHEN, SYDVKM. Trimming removed 2 bases from V and 7 bases from J; junction bases left unmatched: 5. CDR3 residues: CASSLPGQGYQPQHF. The CDR3 bases are TGTGCCAGCAGTTTACCGGGACAGGGGTACCAGCCCCAGCATTTT.

This clone was seen just once. V and J are TRBV10-3 and TRBJ2-5; D possibly corresponds to TRBD1 (6 bases). The V end was cut by 6 bases, the J end by 4 bases, with 15 bases between. Germline loops: CDR1 ENHRY, CDR2 SYGVKD. This CDR3 contains 14 residues. This chain's CDR3 is CAIRGDRLAETQYF. The CDR3 DNA reads as TGTGCCATCAGGGGAGACAGGCTAGCAGAGACCCAGTACTTC.

The chain couples TRBV19 to TRBJ2-1, with 10 bases lining up with TRBD1. The CDR3 loop spans 17 amino acids. Trimming removed 3 bases from V and 5 bases from J; junction bases left unmatched: 10. The germline V gene encodes CDR1 LNHDA and CDR2 SQIVND (reference sequence). CDR3 DNA sequence: TGTGCCAGTAGTATGGGGGGGGACAGGGGCCTGGACAATGAGCAGTTCTTC. It encodes CASSMGGDRGLDNEQFF.

The V call is TRBV12-3 or TRBV12-4, the J call TRBJ2-7, with TRBD1 identical over 7 bases. CDR3 length equals 13 residues. After removal of 7 bases from V and 4 bases from J, the junction contained 7 bases not matched to a gene. This CDR3 reads CASKRGTVYEQYF. CDR3 bases: TGTGCCAGCAAACGAGGGACAGTATACGAGCAGTACTTC.

In this sample, this clone turned up a few times. The rearrangement uses TRBV25-1 and TRBJ1-2; D not certain. The V gene lost 5 bases and the J gene lost 8 bases, with 12 bases spanning the gap. From germline, CDR1 is MGHDK and CDR2 SYGVNS. The CDR3 is made up of 12 amino acids. The CDR3 sequence is CASSSNSRGYTF. The CDR3 bases are TGTGCCAGCAGTTCCAACAGCAGGGGCTACACCTTC.

V gene TRBV5-6 combines with J gene TRBJ1-2; 11 bases map to TRBD1. The CDR3 loop spans 15 amino acids. Germline V gene data show CDR1 as SGHDT and CDR2 as YYEEEE. V shed 0 bases, J shed 4 bases, and the junction held 2 bases outside the gene matches. As DNA, the CDR3 is TGTGCCAGCAGCTTGGCCGGGACAGGGGGCTATGGCTACACCTTC. Its protein product is CASSLAGTGGYGYTF.

This chain joins TRBV6-5 and TRBJ2-3, with 7 bases identical to TRBD1. The CDR3 is made up of 15 amino acids. With 6 bases clipped from V and 4 bases from J, the junction kept 10 bases outside the gene matches. Germline V gene lookup returns CDR1 MNHEY and CDR2 SVGAGI. The DNA of the CDR3 is TGTGCCAGCAGAGAGACAGGTCAGGGGGCAGATACGCAGTATTTT. Its protein product is CASRETGQGADTQYF.

The chain combines TRBV19 with TRBJ1-6; TRBD1 might be the D (6 bases). This CDR3 is 15 amino acids long. V dropped 4 bases and J dropped 0 bases, with 7 bases sitting between them. The germline gives CDR1 LNHDA, CDR2 SQIVND (reference sequence). CDR3 sequence: CASSRGGSYNSPLHF. The DNA for the CDR3 is TGTGCCAGTAGTAGAGGGGGCTCCTATAATTCACCCCTCCACTTT.

The chain is built from TRBV7-9 and TRBJ2-1, with D possibly being TRBD2 (6 bases). CDR1 is SEHNR, CDR2 FQNEAQ, per germline (reference sequence). Trimming stripped 5 bases from V and 6 bases from J, with 23 bases between. This CDR3 is built from 17 residues. CDR3: CASSTLGSRLASNEQFF. CDR3 bases: TGTGCCAGCAGCACGTTGGGGTCGAGGCTAGCGAGCAATGAGCAGTTCTTC.

This clone was recorded only once. The rearrangement links TRBV9 to TRBJ1-4; the D is unclear. Germline values: CDR1 SGDLS, CDR2 YYNGEE. The CDR3 sequence is 14 residues long. V dropped 1 base and J dropped 4 bases, with 8 bases sitting between them. CDR3 loop: CASSVHGFNEKLFF. CDR3 DNA: TGTGCCAGCAGCGTACACGGGTTTAATGAAAAACTGTTTTTT.

This clone occurred a few times. The chain couples TRBV5-4 to TRBJ1-2, with 8 positions matching TRBD1. Per the germline V gene, CDR1 is SGHNT and CDR2 is YYREEE (reference sequence). The CDR3 runs 15 residues. J was trimmed by 4 bases and V by 1 base; bases with no gene match: 6. CDR3 sequence: CASSLWQGASYGYTF. The CDR3 coding sequence is TGTGCCAGCAGCTTGTGGCAGGGGGCGAGCTATGGCTACACCTTC.

J is TRBJ2-2 and V is TRBV4-1; 10 positions match TRBD2. V gave up 4 bases and J gave up 0 bases; unmatched junction bases: 20. Germline V gene data show CDR1 as MGHRA and CDR2 as YSYEKL. The CDR3 length is 22 residues. The CDR3 region has the DNA TGCGCCAGCAGCCCGCTGGGACAGGCTCGAGCGGGGGGGACATCGAACACCGGGGAGCTGTTTTTT. Translation: CASSPLGQARAGGTSNTGELFF.

The chain employs TRBV30 and TRBJ1-3; D perhaps matches TRBD1 (6 bases). Germline V CDR1 and CDR2: GTSNPN, SVGIG (reference sequence). The CDR3 is 18 residues long. V was pared by 2 bases and J by 1 base, with 21 bases between. This CDR3 is CAWSFYPQNRASGNTIYF. The DNA for the CDR3 is TGTGCCTGGAGTTTCTATCCCCAGAACAGGGCTTCTGGAAACACCATATATTTT.

The chain recombines TRBV18 with TRBJ2-3; 12 bases line up with TRBD2. CDR1 is KGHSH and CDR2 is LQKENI in the germline V gene. J lost 3 bases, V lost 5 bases, and 3 bases had no gene match. This CDR3 comprises 15 residues. The CDR3 DNA sequence: TGTGCCAGCTCATCGACTAGCGGGAGTACAGATACGCAGTATTTT. Amino acid sequence: CASSSTSGSTDTQYF. The whole variable domain, filled in from reference TRBV18 and TRBJ2-3, reads NAGVMQNPRHLVRRRGQEARLRCSPMKGHSHVYWYRQLPEEGLKFMVYLQKENIIDESGMPKERFSAEFPKEGPSILRIQQVVRGDSAAYFCASSSTSGSTDTQYFGPGTRLTVL.

The V gene is TRBV6-5, the J gene TRBJ2-3; 11 nucleotides line up with TRBD2. Germline-derived CDR1 and CDR2 are MNHEY and SVGAGI. CDR3 size: 14 residues. J gave up 2 bases and V 10 bases, and 5 bases lay outside the gene matches. The CDR3 is CATMGLADTDTQYF. The CDR3 nucleotides read TGTGCCACTATGGGACTAGCGGACACAGATACGCAGTATTTT.

The rearrangement uses TRBV9 and TRBJ2-3; 9 positions match TRBD2. From germline, CDR1 is SGDLS and CDR2 YYNGEE. J gave up 5 bases and V 4 bases, and 11 bases lay outside the gene matches. The CDR3 runs to 16 residues. CDR3 sequence reads: CASSPGPSGKRDTQYF. In nucleotides, the CDR3 is TGTGCCAGCAGCCCAGGCCCTAGCGGGAAAAGAGATACGCAGTATTTT.

The rearrangement links TRBV28 to TRBJ1-2; possibly TRBD1 for D (6 bases). Germline assignment: CDR1 MDHEN and CDR2 SYDVKM. V was shortened by 11 bases and J by 1 base, with 14 bases between the two germline ends. The CDR3 runs to 13 residues. CDR3 residues: CAVLKGVNYGYTF. The CDR3 nucleotides are TGTGCCGTACTAAAGGGGGTTAACTATGGCTACACCTTC.

The rearrangement links TRBV3-1 (or the pseudogene TRBV3-2) to TRBJ2-2; tentative D call: TRBD1 (5 bases). Germline lookup yields CDR1 LGHDT and CDR2 YNNKEL (reference sequence). The germline V and J ends were trimmed by 4 bases and 5 bases, with 8 bases remaining between them. The CDR3 is 13 amino acids. CDR3 loop: CASSPRQTGELFF. CDR3 nucleotides: TGTGCCAGCAGCCCCCGACAGACCGGGGAGCTGTTTTTT.

CDR3 sequence: CASSLGQGFEAFF. Written as DNA, the CDR3 is TGTGCCAGCAGCTTGGGTCAGGGCTTTGAAGCTTTCTTT. The V gene is TRBV5-6, the J gene TRBJ1-1; TRBD1 is a possible D gene (5 bases). This CDR3 is built from 13 residues. Germline lookup yields CDR1 SGHDT and CDR2 YYEEEE. V was shortened by 0 bases and J by 7 bases, with 10 bases between the two germline ends. The full variable domain, in which reference TRBV5-6 and TRBJ1-1 provide the parts outside the CDR3, is DAGVTQSPTHLIKTRGQQVTLRCSPKSGHDTVSWYQQALGQGPQFIFQYYEEEERQRGNFPDRFSGHQFPNYSSELNVNALLLGDSALYLCASSLGQGFEAFFGQGTRLTVV.

This chain joins TRBV7-2 and TRBJ2-2; weak D call: TRBD2 (6 bases). The CDR3 has 18 residues. Germline values: CDR1 SGHTA, CDR2 FQGNSA. The V and J ends lost 7 bases and 3 bases respectively, with 24 bases between them. The CDR3 spells CASTAYSVMREDTGELFF. The CDR3 bases are TGTGCCAGCACAGCTTATAGTGTGATGAGGGAGGACACCGGGGAGCTGTTTTTT.

A few counts support this clone. The chain combines TRBV12-5 with TRBJ1-1; a possible D gene is TRBD1 (6 bases). Germline CDR1 is LGHNT and CDR2 is FRNRAP. V was cut by 9 bases and J by 4 bases, with 15 bases left in between. The CDR3 consists of 13 residues. This CDR3 is CASCSRGCTEAFF. CDR3 in DNA: TGTGCTAGCTGTTCCAGGGGTTGCACTGAAGCTTTCTTT.

J is TRBJ2-1 and V is TRBV7-9; 7 nucleotides match TRBD2. The CDR3 extends over 13 amino acids. The trim removed 8 bases at V and 9 bases at J, leaving 10 bases unmatched. The V gene's germline CDR1 is SEHNR and CDR2 FQNEAQ (reference sequence). For the CDR3, the DNA is TGTGCCAGCTCGGCGGCGGGAGTTGGTGAGCAGTTCTTC. It yields the protein CASSAAGVGEQFF.

The genes are TRBV19 and TRBJ1-4, with a weak D call TRBD1 (6 bases). Germline assignment: CDR1 LNHDA and CDR2 SQIVND (reference sequence). The CDR3 has 14 amino acids. V lost 5 bases and J 4 bases, leaving 11 bases between the germline ends. Here the CDR3 reads CASSADSYNEKLFF. The CDR3 bases are TGTGCCAGTAGTGCGGACAGCTATAATGAAAAACTGTTTTTT.

CDR3 loop: CASSSRQGEETQYF. In DNA form, the CDR3 reads TGTGCCAGCAGCTCCAGACAGGGGGAAGAGACCCAGTACTTC. V and J are TRBV7-2 and TRBJ2-5, with 9 bases lining up with TRBD1. The CDR3 loop spans 14 amino acids. Germline V CDR1 and CDR2: SGHTA, FQGNSA. V dropped 4 bases and J dropped 3; count of bases not matched to a gene: 3.

The rearrangement links TRBV6-2 or TRBV6-3 to TRBJ1-2; 9 positions match TRBD1. From germline, CDR1 is MNHEY and CDR2 SVGEGT. The CDR3 totals 16 residues. The J segment lost 3 bases and the V segment lost 4 bases, leaving 9 bases of the junction unmatched. In DNA form, the CDR3 reads TGTGCCAGCAGTTGGGTAACAGGGGGCGTCGACTATGGCTACACCTTC. It codes for CASSWVTGGVDYGYTF.

J is TRBJ2-1 and V is TRBV20-1; D is unclear. The CDR3 runs 11 residues. Looked up from germline, CDR1 is DFQATT and CDR2 is SNEGSKA (reference sequence). V lost 5 bases and J 7 bases, leaving 9 bases between the germline ends. The DNA for the CDR3 is TGCAGTGCTCTGTCCGGGAATGAGCAGTTCTTC. It translates to CSALSGNEQFF.

V is TRBV2 and J is TRBJ2-2; D unclear. V dropped 3 bases and J dropped 3 bases, with 2 bases sitting between them. The germline V gene encodes CDR1 SNHLY and CDR2 FYNNEI. This CDR3 is built from 12 residues. CDR3 residues: CASSDDTGELFF. CDR3 nucleotides: TGTGCCAGCAGTGACGACACCGGGGAGCTGTTTTTT.

The chain combines TRBV11-2 with TRBJ2-5, with D tentatively TRBD1 (5 bases). The germline V gene has CDR1 SGHAT and CDR2 FQNNGV. The CDR3 is made up of 16 amino acids. Trimming left V 1 base short and J 1 base short, with 13 bases between. The CDR3 sequence: CASSLGQGFLQETQYF. The CDR3 nucleotides are TGTGCCAGCAGCTTAGGTCAGGGCTTCCTCCAAGAGACCCAGTACTTC.